The 11 T cell receptor beta chains in this list originate from one sample, sequenced in a study of blood T cell repertoires in COVID-19. The method was immunoSEQ multiplex PCR; TCRdb's version includes in-frame clones alone and lacks a portion of them. The data show over 90,000 clones, nearly 90% seen once. Material: peripheral blood. These TCRs come from a man in his forties or fifties with active COVID-19.

This chain links TRBV6-6 with TRBJ2-7; D may be TRBD2 (5 bases). Germline V gene sequence: CDR1 MNHNY, CDR2 SVGAGI (reference sequence). The CDR3 contains 17 residues. The V gene lost 6 bases and the J gene lost 2 bases, with 23 bases spanning the gap. CDR3 bases: TGTGCCAGCAGCCGACTTAGGACTGGAACCGTTACCTACGAGCAGTACTTC. This gives the protein CASSRLRTGTVTYEQYF.

The chain carries TRBV3-1 (or the pseudogene TRBV3-2) and TRBJ1-2; D possibly corresponds to TRBD1 (5 bases). CDR1 is LGHDT and CDR2 is YNNKEL in the germline V gene (reference sequence). This CDR3 is 12 amino acids long. V was trimmed by 4 bases and J by 5 bases, leaving 8 bases between them. CDR3 DNA: TGTGCCAGCAGCCCTGGGGGGTATGGCTACACCTTC. It is translated as CASSPGGYGYTF.

This sequence joins TRBV6-5 and TRBJ2-7; 9 bases map to TRBD2. The CDR3 contains 15 residues. Germline V CDR1 and CDR2: MNHEY, SVGAGI. J lost 0 bases, V lost 5 bases, and 5 bases had no gene match. The CDR3 sequence: CASSKRLAASYEQYF. For the CDR3, the DNA is TGTGCCAGCAGTAAGCGACTAGCGGCCTCCTACGAGCAGTACTTC.

The chain has TRBV21-1 and TRBJ1-1; the DNA was not compared with TRBD1, the D call given in the table. TRBV21-1 is classified as a pseudogene. The CDR3 is 14 residues long. As DNA, the CDR3 is TGTGCCAGCGGACCCCAGGGGTTTGTGACTGAAGCTTTCTTT. Translation gives CASGPQGFVTEAFF.

This chain links TRBV19 with TRBJ1-4, with D perhaps matching TRBD1 (5 bases). This CDR3 has 15 amino acids. The V gene lost 8 bases and the J gene lost 2 bases, with 15 bases spanning the gap. Germline V gives CDR1 LNHDA, CDR2 SQIVND (reference sequence). The CDR3 loop is CASGYWGVTNEKLFF. For the CDR3, the DNA is TGTGCCAGTGGATATTGGGGGGTGACTAATGAAAAACTGTTTTTT.

This chain uses TRBV7-2 with TRBJ1-1; perhaps TRBD1 as D (5 bases). V was pared by 4 bases and J by 1 base, with 7 bases between. Looked up from germline, CDR1 is SGHTA and CDR2 is FQGNSA. The CDR3 is 13 amino acids. CDR3 protein: CASSWGTNTEAFF. The CDR3 DNA reads as TGTGCCAGCAGCTGGGGCACGAACACTGAAGCTTTCTTT. The full variable domain, rest sourced from reference TRBV7-2 and TRBJ1-1, is GAGVSQSPSNKVTEKGKDVELRCDPISGHTALYWYRQSLGQGLEFLIYFQGNSAPDKSGLPSDRFSAERTGGSVSTLTIQRTQQEDSAVYLCASSWGTNTEAFFGQGTRLTVV.

The CDR3 bases are TGTGCCAGTAGTAACCGGGACAGGGCTTACACTGAAGCTTTCTTT. It translates to CASSNRDRAYTEAFF. V and J are TRBV19 and TRBJ1-1; TRBD1 aligns across 9 bases. The junction had 6 bases not matched to a gene; V was cut back by 4 bases and J by 3 bases. CDR1 and CDR2 from the germline V gene are LNHDA and SQIVND (reference sequence). The CDR3 length is 15 residues.

The V call is TRBV5-1, the J call TRBJ1-1; D is unresolved. There are 13 residues in the CDR3. Per germline, CDR1 SGHRS and CDR2 YFSETQ. V was trimmed by 4 bases and J by 1 base, leaving 8 bases between them. The CDR3 region is CASSVDGNTEAFF. CDR3 in DNA: TGCGCCAGCAGCGTGGACGGGAACACTGAAGCTTTCTTT.

The chain carries TRBV5-1 and TRBJ2-3; 8 bases are shared with TRBD1. Germline loops: CDR1 SGHRS, CDR2 YFSETQ. The CDR3 is made up of 19 amino acids. The junction had 24 bases not matched to a gene; V was cut back by 4 bases and J by 8 bases. CDR3 sequence reads: CASSGNPTGGLGAMSTQYF. The CDR3 nucleotides are TGCGCCAGCAGCGGGAACCCTACAGGGGGACTGGGGGCCATGTCTACGCAGTATTTT.

The chain employs TRBV3-1 (or the pseudogene TRBV3-2) and TRBJ2-7; D may be TRBD2 (6 bases). The germline V gene encodes CDR1 LGHDT and CDR2 YNNKEL (reference sequence). CDR3 length: 16 residues. Deletions cut 4 bases from V and 4 bases from J, with 20 bases between. For the CDR3, the DNA is TGTGCCAGCAGCCCGATGTGGAGGGGTAAATTGTACGAGCAGTACTTC. This encodes CASSPMWRGKLYEQYF.

The chain has TRBV5-1 and TRBJ1-4; D remains unclear. Per germline, CDR1 SGHRS and CDR2 YFSETQ. The CDR3 extends over 15 amino acids. Trimming removed 4 bases from V and 5 bases from J, with 15 bases in between. This CDR3 is CASSPLYANNEKLFF. The CDR3 bases are TGCGCCAGCAGCCCCTTATATGCGAACAATGAAAAACTGTTTTTT.